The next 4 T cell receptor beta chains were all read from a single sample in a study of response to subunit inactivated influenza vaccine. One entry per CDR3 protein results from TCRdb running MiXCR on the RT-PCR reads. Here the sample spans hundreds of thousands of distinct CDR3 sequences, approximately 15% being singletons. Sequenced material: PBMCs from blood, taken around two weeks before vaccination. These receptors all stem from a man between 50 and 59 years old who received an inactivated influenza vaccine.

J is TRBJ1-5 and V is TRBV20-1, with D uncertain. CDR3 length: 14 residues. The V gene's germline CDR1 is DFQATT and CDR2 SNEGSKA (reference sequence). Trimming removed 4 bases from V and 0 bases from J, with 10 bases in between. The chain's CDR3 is CSATPDYSNQPQHF. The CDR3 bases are TGCAGTGCTACTCCGGATTATAGCAATCAGCCCCAGCATTTT.

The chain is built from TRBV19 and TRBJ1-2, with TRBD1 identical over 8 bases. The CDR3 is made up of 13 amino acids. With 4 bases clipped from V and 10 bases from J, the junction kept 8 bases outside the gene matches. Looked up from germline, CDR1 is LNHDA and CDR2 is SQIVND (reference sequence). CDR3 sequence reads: CASSTTTGVDYTF. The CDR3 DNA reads TGTGCCAGTAGTACCACGACAGGGGTGGACTACACCTTC.

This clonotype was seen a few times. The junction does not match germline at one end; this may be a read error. The CDR3 loop is CVSSQPNLRQETQYF. The CDR3 DNA sequence: TGCGTCAGCAGCCAACCTAACCTCCGCCAAGAGACCCAGTACTTC. V usage is TRBV4-1 and J usage is TRBJ2-5; D unresolved. CDR1 MGHRA and CDR2 YSYEKL come from the germline V gene. The CDR3 runs 15 residues.

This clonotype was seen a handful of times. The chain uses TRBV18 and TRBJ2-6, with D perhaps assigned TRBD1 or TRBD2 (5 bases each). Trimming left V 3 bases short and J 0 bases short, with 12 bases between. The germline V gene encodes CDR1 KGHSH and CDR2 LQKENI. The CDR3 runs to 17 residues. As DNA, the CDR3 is TGTGCCAGCTCACCTGGGGCAGCGGCCTCTGGGGCCAACGTCCTGACTTTC. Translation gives CASSPGAAASGANVLTF. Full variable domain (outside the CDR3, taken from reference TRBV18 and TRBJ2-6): NAGVMQNPRHLVRRRGQEARLRCSPMKGHSHVYWYRQLPEEGLKFMVYLQKENIIDESGMPKERFSAEFPKEGPSILRIQQVVRGDSAAYFCASSPGAAASGANVLTFGAGSRLTVL.